The 31 T cell receptor beta chains reported below all come from one sample, sequenced in a study of blood T cell repertoires in COVID-19. Clones were sequenced by immunoSEQ multiplex PCR, and TCRdb holds only the in-frame ones, with some missing. The sample lists about 110,000 clones, roughly 84% occurring once. Sequenced: peripheral blood. The receptors stem from a human donor in a cohort sampled during active COVID-19.

The chain couples TRBV6-5 to TRBJ1-1, with D tentatively TRBD1 (6 bases). The CDR3 has 15 amino acids. The germline gives CDR1 MNHEY, CDR2 SVGAGI. V was shortened by 7 bases and J by 4 bases, with 19 bases between the two germline ends. DNA for the CDR3: TGTGCCAGCAAAAAAGAGACAGGCATATCCACTGAAGCTTTCTTT. It yields the protein CASKKETGISTEAFF.

The chain carries TRBV7-6 and TRBJ2-5; TRBD2 agrees at 7 bases. The CDR3 is 15 residues long. Germline trimming cut 2 bases from V and 5 bases from J; bases unmatched to any gene: 8. The V gene's germline CDR1 is SGHVS and CDR2 FNYEAQ. CDR3 bases: TGTGCCAGCAGCTTAAGGGCGGGAGAAGGGGAGACCCAGTACTTC. Protein sequence: CASSLRAGEGETQYF.

This clone was recorded a few times. This chain links TRBV19 with TRBJ2-3; tentatively, D is TRBD2 (6 bases). Germline assignment: CDR1 LNHDA and CDR2 SQIVND (reference sequence). The CDR3 spans 13 residues. V lost 1 base, J lost 4 bases, and 6 bases lay in between. DNA for the CDR3: TGTGCCAGTAGTATAGCGGGGGCAGATACGCAGTATTTT. Protein sequence: CASSIAGADTQYF.

The rearrangement uses TRBV2 and TRBJ1-5; tentatively, D is TRBD1 (5 bases). The CDR3 runs 13 residues. Trimming pared 5 bases from V and 3 bases from J, leaving 8 bases between. The germline V gene encodes CDR1 SNHLY and CDR2 FYNNEI. The CDR3: CASSRQNNQPQHF. The CDR3 DNA follows: TGTGCCAGCAGTCGACAGAACAATCAGCCCCAGCATTTT.

The rearrangement joins TRBV7-9 to TRBJ2-1; tentative D call: TRBD1 (5 bases). Germline assignment: CDR1 SEHNR and CDR2 FQNEAQ (reference sequence). Deletions cut 1 base from V and 8 bases from J, with 21 bases between. This CDR3 region has 17 residues. The CDR3 spells CASSLGSLRQGFDEQFF. For the CDR3, the DNA is TGTGCCAGCAGCTTAGGTAGCTTGAGGCAGGGCTTCGATGAGCAGTTCTTC.

The chain links TRBV3-1 (or the pseudogene TRBV3-2) to TRBJ1-1; D gene uncertain. V dropped 5 bases and J dropped 5 bases, with 15 bases sitting between them. This CDR3 spans 14 amino acids. Germline V gene lookup returns CDR1 LGHDT and CDR2 YNNKEL (reference sequence). The DNA for the CDR3 is TGTGCCAGCAGCAAGAGCCCCCATGGTACTGAAGCTTTCTTT. Amino acids: CASSKSPHGTEAFF.

The chain recombines TRBV5-5 with TRBJ1-5, with 7 bases identical to TRBD1. The germline CDR1 and CDR2 sequences are SGHKS and YYEKEE (reference sequence). The trim removed 0 bases at V and 1 base at J, leaving 1 base unmatched. The CDR3 consists of 15 residues. The CDR3 region has the DNA TGTGCCAGCAGCTTGGACAGGGGAAGCAATCAGCCCCAGCATTTT. Its protein is CASSLDRGSNQPQHF.

The rearrangement joins TRBV18 to TRBJ2-3, with D possibly being TRBD1 (5 bases). V shed 5 bases and J shed 0 bases, with 15 bases lying between them. In germline, CDR1 is KGHSH, CDR2 LQKENI. There are 16 residues in the CDR3. In DNA form, the CDR3 reads TGTGCCAGCTCATCGACGGACACATCTAGCACAGATACGCAGTATTTT. It translates to CASSSTDTSSTDTQYF.

The CDR3 loop is CATSESGRDGGYTF. The CDR3 bases are TGTGCCACCAGTGAGTCAGGGCGGGACGGTGGCTACACCTTC. V gene TRBV24-1 combines with J gene TRBJ1-2, with a possible D match to TRBD1 (5 bases). The V end was cut by 4 bases, the J end by 7 bases, with 15 bases between. This CDR3 contains 14 residues. Per germline, CDR1 KGHDR and CDR2 SFDVKD.

The V call is TRBV19, the J call TRBJ2-5; the D gene is possibly TRBD1 (5 bases). CDR1 and CDR2 (germline): LNHDA, SQIVND (reference sequence). Trimming took 5 bases from V and 0 from J, leaving 10 bases between them. CDR3 size: 14 residues. The chain's CDR3 is CASSAWTNQETQYF. The CDR3 DNA is TGTGCCAGTAGTGCTTGGACAAACCAAGAGACCCAGTACTTC.

This chain uses TRBV7-6 with TRBJ2-4, with TRBD1 identical over 7 bases. From germline, CDR1 is SGHVS and CDR2 FNYEAQ. The trim removed 0 bases at V and 3 bases at J, leaving 11 bases unmatched. This CDR3 is built from 18 residues. CDR3 bases: TGTGCCAGCAGCTTAGCGGGGGTGAGGACAGGTCTCAAAAACATTCAGTACTTC. It yields the protein CASSLAGVRTGLKNIQYF.

V and J are TRBV11-2 and TRBJ1-6, with D unresolved. V lost 1 base and J lost 8, with 9 bases in between. Germline lookup yields CDR1 SGHAT and CDR2 FQNNGV. The CDR3 is 14 residues long. CDR3: CASSLGLEDSPLHF. The CDR3 nucleotides read TGTGCCAGCAGCTTAGGGCTGGAGGATTCACCCCTCCACTTT.

CDR3 residues: CASSSRSGNTDTQYF. The CDR3 nucleotides read TGTGCCAGCAGTTCCCGGAGCGGGAACACAGATACGCAGTATTTT. The chain employs TRBV6-2 or TRBV6-3 and TRBJ2-3; 7 bases map to TRBD2. The germline gives CDR1 MNHEY, CDR2 SVGEGT. Unmatched junction bases numbered 6, after V lost 4 bases and J lost 2 bases. CDR3 size: 15 residues.

The chain employs TRBV11-2 and TRBJ2-1; 9 bases fit TRBD1. CDR3 length: 16 residues. Trimming at V came to 5 bases and at J to 0 bases, leaving 5 bases not matched to a gene. Germline values: CDR1 SGHAT, CDR2 FQNNGV. The CDR3 DNA reads TGTGCCAGCAGCGCCGGACAGGGGAGCTCCTACAATGAGCAGTTCTTC. Its translation: CASSAGQGSSYNEQFF.

The V gene is TRBV28, the J gene TRBJ2-5; 8 nucleotides align to TRBD1. Germline V CDR1 and CDR2: MDHEN, SYDVKM. CDR3 length: 15 amino acids. Losses at the gene ends were 5 bases for V and 3 bases for J; bases not matched to a gene: 8. The CDR3 DNA reads as TGTGCCAGCAGTAATGGACAGGGCCAAAAAGAGACCCAGTACTTC. This translates into CASSNGQGQKETQYF. Filled out from reference TRBV28 and TRBJ2-5, the complete variable domain reads DVKVTQSSRYLVKRTGEKVFLECVQDMDHENMFWYRQDPGLGLRLIYFSYDVKMKEKGDIPEGYSVSREKKERFSLILESASTNQTSMYLCASSNGQGQKETQYFGPGTRLLVL.

CDR3 region: CASSVPSGRATGELFF. DNA for the CDR3: TGCGCCAGCAGCGTTCCTAGCGGGAGGGCGACCGGGGAGCTGTTTTTT. The gene calls are TRBV5-1 and TRBJ2-2; TRBD2 aligns across 12 bases. The CDR3 contains 16 residues. V lost 4 bases, J lost 5 bases, and 6 bases stayed unmatched. CDR1 SGHRS and CDR2 YFSETQ come from the germline V gene.

This clone was seen a single time. The chain links TRBV4-3 to TRBJ2-7; 9 positions agree with TRBD1. The CDR3 spans 14 residues. Germline values: CDR1 LGHNA, CDR2 YSLEER. The trim removed 3 bases at V and 4 bases at J, leaving 4 bases unmatched. This CDR3 reads CASSHADRGYEQYF. CDR3 coding DNA: TGCGCCAGCAGCCATGCGGACAGGGGTTACGAGCAGTACTTC.

The V call is TRBV6-1, the J call TRBJ1-3, with D tentatively TRBD1 (5 bases). Trimming stripped 0 bases from V and 1 base from J, with 10 bases between. This CDR3 region has 16 residues. Per the germline V gene, CDR1 is MNHNS and CDR2 is SASEGT. CDR3 in amino acids: CASSEASAGSGNTIYF. The CDR3 nucleotides are TGTGCCAGCAGTGAAGCGTCGGCAGGGTCTGGAAACACCATATATTTT.

CDR3 in DNA: TGTGCCAGCAGCGCAACGCAGAGGCTCACTGAAGCTTTCTTT. Translation: CASSATQRLTEAFF. V gene TRBV7-9 combines with J gene TRBJ1-1; D unclear. The CDR3 runs 14 residues. Germline CDR1 is SEHNR and CDR2 is FQNEAQ (reference sequence). V lost 5 bases to trimming and J lost 4 bases, with 14 bases between them. Variable domain in full (rest from reference TRBV7-9 and TRBJ1-1): DTGVSQNPRHKITKRGQNVTFRCDPISEHNRLYWYRQTLGQGPEFLTYFQNEAQLEKSRLLSDRFSAERPKGSFSTLEIQRTEQGDSAMYLCASSATQRLTEAFFGQGTRLTVV.

V and J are TRBV2 and TRBJ1-2; 8 bases agree with TRBD1. The germline gives CDR1 SNHLY, CDR2 FYNNEI. Losses at the gene ends were 8 bases for V and 0 bases for J; bases not matched to a gene: 11. The CDR3 is 16 residues long. The CDR3 is CASSPYGTGANYGYTF. DNA for the CDR3: TGTGCCAGCTCACCCTATGGGACAGGAGCTAACTATGGCTACACCTTC.

In its sample, this clone was seen once. J is TRBJ2-2 and V is TRBV12-3 or TRBV12-4; D possibly corresponds to TRBD2 (5 bases). The length of the CDR3 is 13 residues. V was pared by 8 bases and J by 5 bases, with 12 bases between. The CDR3 coding sequence is TGTGCCAGCCGGAGCTCGGGGACCGGGGAGCTGTTTTTT. Translation: CASRSSGTGELFF.

V usage is TRBV5-1 and J usage is TRBJ2-5, with no clear D. The germline V gene encodes CDR1 SGHRS and CDR2 YFSETQ. Trimming removed 0 bases at V and 1 base at J, with 10 bases between. The CDR3 is 15 amino acids. The CDR3 loop reads CASSLGSERQETQYF. Here the CDR3 DNA reads TGCGCCAGCAGCTTGGGGTCTGAGCGCCAAGAGACCCAGTACTTC.

This clone was counted a few times. The rearrangement links TRBV19 to TRBJ1-4, with 8 positions matching TRBD1. The CDR3 spans 14 residues. V lost 5 bases, J lost 8 bases, and 7 bases stayed unmatched. Germline V CDR1 and CDR2: LNHDA, SQIVND (reference sequence). The DNA of the CDR3 is TGTGCCAGTAGTGGACAGGGCCGGGGGGAAAAACTGTTTTTT. Its translation: CASSGQGRGEKLFF.

The chain uses TRBV19 and TRBJ2-1; TRBD2 agrees at 9 bases. J gave up 7 bases and V 3 bases, and 7 bases lay outside the gene matches. The CDR3 is made up of 15 amino acids. Germline V CDR1 and CDR2: LNHDA, SQIVND (reference sequence). CDR3 DNA: TGTGCCAGTAGTATTGGGCGGGAGGGCCGAAATGAGCAGTTCTTC. Its protein product is CASSIGREGRNEQFF.

The J gene is TRBJ2-7, the V gene TRBV4-2; TRBD2 matches at 8 bases. CDR3 length equals 15 residues. Germline loops: CDR1 LGHNA, CDR2 YNFKEQ. Trimming took 1 base from V and 2 from J; bases not matched to a gene: 4. For the CDR3, the DNA is TGTGCCAGCAGCCAAGCGGGAGGGCTCCCCTACGAGCAGTACTTC. This codes for CASSQAGGLPYEQYF.

The count of this clone is one. The gene calls are TRBV7-9 and TRBJ2-2; 7 nucleotides line up with TRBD1. Germline V CDR1 and CDR2: SEHNR, FQNEAQ (reference sequence). V lost 1 base and J lost 4; bases outside the gene matches: 0. There are 14 residues in the CDR3. The CDR3 DNA is TGTGCCAGCAGCTTAGAGGGGGCCACCGGGGAGCTGTTTTTT. The encoded protein is CASSLEGATGELFF.

This clone was recorded once. The chain carries TRBV5-3 and TRBJ2-7; tentatively, D is TRBD2 (6 bases). TRBV5-3 is assigned to the ORF class and has an uncertain function. This CDR3 has 13 amino acids. Trimming left V 3 bases short and J 5 bases short, with 12 bases between. CDR3 nucleotide sequence: TGTGCCAGAAGCTCCGGAGGGTCTGACGAGCAGTACGTC. Protein sequence: CARSSGGSDEQYV.

The chain uses TRBV12-3 or TRBV12-4 and TRBJ1-5, with D perhaps TRBD1 (6 bases). The CDR3 has 12 amino acids. V dropped 1 base and J dropped 11 bases, with 9 bases sitting between them. CDR3 loop: CASSLEAGAQHF. CDR3 nucleotides: TGTGCCAGCAGTTTAGAAGCAGGGGCCCAGCATTTT.

This sequence joins TRBV7-9 and TRBJ2-5; TRBD2 aligns across 9 bases. Germline V CDR1 and CDR2: SEHNR, FQNEAQ (reference sequence). The V segment lost 2 bases and the J segment 5 bases; nucleotides outside the gene matches: 12. This CDR3 contains 17 residues. CDR3 loop: CASSLSGGRALGETQYF. CDR3 bases: TGTGCCAGCAGCTTAAGTGGCGGGAGGGCCCTCGGGGAGACCCAGTACTTC. Drawing the rest from reference TRBV7-9 and TRBJ2-5, the complete variable domain is DTGVSQNPRHKITKRGQNVTFRCDPISEHNRLYWYRQTLGQGPEFLTYFQNEAQLEKSRLLSDRFSAERPKGSFSTLEIQRTEQGDSAMYLCASSLSGGRALGETQYFGPGTRLLVL.

The chain carries TRBV4-2 and TRBJ2-7; TRBD1 is a possible D gene (5 bases). V dropped 0 bases and J dropped 4 bases, with 16 bases sitting between them. CDR1 LGHNA and CDR2 YNFKEQ come from the germline V gene. CDR3 length: 16 amino acids. The CDR3 reads CASSQDVGVGYYEQYF. The DNA for the CDR3 is TGTGCCAGCAGCCAAGATGTAGGGGTTGGGTATTACGAGCAGTACTTC.

The chain employs TRBV19 and TRBJ2-1, with 8 bases lining up with TRBD1. CDR3 length equals 15 residues. Germline loops: CDR1 LNHDA, CDR2 SQIVND (reference sequence). The trim removed 1 base at V and 7 bases at J, leaving 6 bases unmatched. The DNA of the CDR3 is TGTGCCAGTAGTATAGGGACAGGGAAGAGGAATGAGCAGTTCTTC. This gives the protein CASSIGTGKRNEQFF.